The 25 T cell receptor beta chains below were found in one sample sequenced in a study of OX40 agonist ivuxolimab in advanced cancers. Repertoires were generated with immunoSEQ multiplex PCR, while TCRdb's copy carries only in-frame clones and drops some. The table records approximately 70,000 clones, approximately 80% of them present only once. Material: CD4+ or CD8+ T cells sorted from blood, obtained in a trial of the OX40 agonist ivuxolimab. The receptor source for this set is an adult with an advanced solid tumor such as melanoma, head and neck, liver or kidney cancer.

The V gene is TRBV7-9, the J gene TRBJ2-7; D unresolved. With 2 bases removed from V and 2 bases from J, the gap between germline ends came to 10 bases. Germline V lookup: CDR1 SEHNR, CDR2 FQNEAQ (reference sequence). The CDR3 has 14 amino acids. The CDR3 region has the DNA TGTGCCAGCAGCTTAACCCACGGCACCTACGAGCAGTACTTC. Translating gives CASSLTHGTYEQYF.

The V and J genes are TRBV29-1 and TRBJ1-5; weak D call: TRBD1 (6 bases). V was trimmed by 4 bases and J by 0 bases, leaving 13 bases between them. Germline assignment: CDR1 SQVTM and CDR2 ANQGSEA. The CDR3 covers 15 residues. CDR3 in DNA: TGCAGCGTTGGGTTAGGGGGGGATAGCAATCAGCCCCAGCATTTT. Encoded protein: CSVGLGGDSNQPQHF. The whole variable domain, filled in from reference TRBV29-1 and TRBJ1-5, reads SAVISQKPSRDICQRGTSLTIQCQVDSQVTMMFWYRQQPGQSLTLIATANQGSEATYESGFVIDKFPISRPNLTFSTLTVSNMSPEDSSIYLCSVGLGGDSNQPQHFGDGTRLSIL.

V and J are TRBV6-1 and TRBJ1-1; D gene ambiguous. Germline CDR1 reads MNHNS; CDR2 reads SASEGT. There are 15 residues in the CDR3. The ends were cut back, 6 bases at V and 0 bases at J, with 14 bases in the middle. CDR3 in amino acids: CASSSEPRMNTEAFF. Written as DNA, the CDR3 is TGTGCCAGCAGCTCCGAGCCCCGCATGAACACTGAAGCTTTCTTT.

CDR3 nucleotide sequence: TGTGCCAGCAGTGTCCGGGACGGTGCCCCTGGCCCCTATGGCTACACCTTC. It encodes CASSVRDGAPGPYGYTF. The rearrangement joins TRBV6-1 to TRBJ1-2, with D tentatively TRBD1 (5 bases). The CDR3 spans 17 residues. Trimming removed 4 bases from V and 4 bases from J, with 22 bases in between. CDR1 is MNHNS and CDR2 is SASEGT in the germline V gene.

The chain recombines TRBV25-1 with TRBJ2-3; D is unresolved. V shed 6 bases and J shed 2 bases, with 15 bases lying between them. This CDR3 is 15 amino acids long. Per germline, CDR1 MGHDK and CDR2 SYGVNS. In nucleotides, the CDR3 is TGTGCCAGCAGCGCGTGGGTGGGGAACACAGATACGCAGTATTTT. This sequence encodes CASSAWVGNTDTQYF. Full variable domain (missing parts from reference TRBV25-1 and TRBJ2-3): EADIYQTPRYLVIGTGKKITLECSQTMGHDKMYWYQQDPGMELHLIHYSYGVNSTEKGDLSSESTVSRIRTEHFPLTLESARPSHTSQYLCASSAWVGNTDTQYFGPGTRLTVL.

This clone appeared a few times. This rearrangement joins TRBV6-6 to TRBJ2-1, with no clear D. The CDR3 extends over 12 amino acids. With 11 bases removed from V and 2 bases from J, the gap between germline ends came to 10 bases. CDR1 and CDR2 from the germline V gene are MNHNY and SVGAGI (reference sequence). The CDR3 reads CACSVTYNEQFF. The DNA for the CDR3 is TGTGCCTGCTCTGTAACCTACAATGAGCAGTTCTTC.

This chain connects TRBV5-4 to TRBJ2-5, with D perhaps matching TRBD2 (5 bases). V lost 2 bases to trimming and J lost 5 bases, with 19 bases between them. This CDR3 has 16 amino acids. CDR1 is SGHNT and CDR2 is YYREEE in the germline V gene (reference sequence). CDR3 nucleotide sequence: TGTGCCAGCAGCTTAGGTTCCGGGGAGCTCCGGGAGACCCAGTACTTC. Protein sequence: CASSLGSGELRETQYF. Variable domain in full (rest from reference TRBV5-4 and TRBJ2-5): ETGVTQSPTHLIKTRGQQVTLRCSSQSGHNTVSWYQQALGQGPQFIFQYYREEENGRGNFPPRFSGLQFPNYSSELNVNALELDDSALYLCASSLGSGELRETQYFGPGTRLLVL.

The chain uses TRBV14 and TRBJ1-1; D remains ambiguous. CDR3 length: 15 residues. V gave up 0 bases and J gave up 0 bases, with 8 bases separating them. Germline V gene lookup returns CDR1 SGHDN and CDR2 FVKESK. The CDR3 DNA follows: TGTGCCAGCAGCCAAGAGCGGCGGGTGAACACTGAAGCTTTCTTT. It encodes CASSQERRVNTEAFF. Full variable domain (missing parts from reference TRBV14 and TRBJ1-1): EAGVTQFPSHSVIEKGQTVTLRCDPISGHDNLYWYRRVMGKEIKFLLHFVKESKQDESGMPNNRFLAERTGGTYSTLKVQPAELEDSGVYFCASSQERRVNTEAFFGQGTRLTVV.

V and J are TRBV18 and TRBJ2-7; TRBD1 aligns across 8 bases. The V gene's germline CDR1 is KGHSH and CDR2 LQKENI. The CDR3 contains 13 residues. With 6 bases clipped from V and 5 bases from J, the junction kept 6 bases outside the gene matches. This chain's CDR3 is CASSPKQGDEQYF. In nucleotides, the CDR3 is TGTGCCAGCTCGCCTAAACAGGGGGACGAGCAGTACTTC.

The chain employs TRBV21-1 and TRBJ2-2. TRBV21-1 is assigned pseudogene status. CDR3 length equals 14 residues. CDR3 sequence reads: CASSSGPATGELFF. DNA for the CDR3: TGTGCCAGCAGTTCTGGACCCGCAACCGGGGAGCTGTTTTTT.

The chain has TRBV5-6 and TRBJ2-3, with 8 bases that match TRBD1. V lost 4 bases to trimming and J lost 3 bases; unmatched junction nucleotides: 7. The CDR3 runs to 15 residues. Germline V CDR1 and CDR2: SGHDT, YYEEEE. The DNA of the CDR3 is TGTGCCAGCAGCGCCCAGGGGGCCGGGACAGATACGCAGTATTTT. It yields the protein CASSAQGAGTDTQYF.

The V gene is TRBV6-5, the J gene TRBJ1-1; possibly TRBD1 for D (5 bases). Germline V gives CDR1 MNHEY, CDR2 SVGAGI. V lost 5 bases, J lost 1 base, and 11 bases lay in between. The CDR3 has 14 amino acids. The CDR3 bases are TGTGCCAGCAGTGACTACAGGAGGAACACTGAAGCTTTCTTT. Translation: CASSDYRRNTEAFF.

The chain links TRBV5-1 to TRBJ2-5; D tentatively fits TRBD1 or TRBD2 (5 bases each). The CDR3 extends over 16 amino acids. CDR1 SGHRS and CDR2 YFSETQ come from the germline V gene. Between the trimmed V and J ends, which lost 0 bases and 4 bases, there was a span of 16 bases. CDR3 in amino acids: CASSLEPKIGTETQYF. The CDR3 DNA reads as TGCGCCAGCAGCTTGGAACCTAAAATAGGGACAGAGACCCAGTACTTC.

CDR3: CASSRGSYEQYF. The DNA for the CDR3 is TGCGCCAGCAGCCGGGGCTCCTACGAGCAGTACTTC. V gene TRBV10-1 combines with J gene TRBJ2-7; D is possibly TRBD2 (5 bases). Germline V CDR1 and CDR2: WNHNN, SYGVQD (reference sequence). The CDR3 is made up of 12 amino acids. V was cut by 6 bases and J by 0 bases, with 6 bases left in between.

This clone appeared a few times. The rearrangement uses TRBV13 and TRBJ1-2; tentative D call: TRBD1 (6 bases). The germline CDR1 and CDR2 sequences are PRHDT and FYEKMQ (reference sequence). Trimming left V 4 bases short and J 11 bases short, with 20 bases between. This CDR3 contains 14 residues. The CDR3 coding sequence is TGTGCCAGCAGCTCTGGACAGCTAACCTTAGGTTACACCTTC. Its translation is CASSSGQLTLGYTF.

V gene TRBV6-6 combines with J gene TRBJ2-5, with TRBD2 matching 8 bases. Per germline, CDR1 MNHNY and CDR2 SVGAGI (reference sequence). The CDR3 has 14 amino acids. The junction had 6 bases not matched to a gene; V was cut back by 2 bases and J by 7 bases. The CDR3 DNA sequence: TGTGCCAGCAGTTACGCCGGGGGGGTCAGGACCCAGTACTTC. Protein product: CASSYAGGVRTQYF.

This CDR3 is CALRGAGNTIYF. DNA for the CDR3: TGTGCCTTGAGAGGGGCAGGAAACACCATATATTTT. This chain uses TRBV6-1 with TRBJ1-3; D perhaps matches TRBD1 (5 bases). This CDR3 region has 12 residues. Germline CDR1 is MNHNS and CDR2 is SASEGT. V shed 11 bases and J shed 4 bases, with 12 bases lying between them.

The chain employs TRBV7-8 and TRBJ1-3, with D unresolved. Germline V CDR1 and CDR2: SGHVS, FQNEAQ. The CDR3 consists of 16 residues. V lost 2 bases and J 0 bases, leaving 11 bases between the germline ends. Here the CDR3 reads CASSLHSRPSGNTIYF. Here the CDR3 DNA reads TGTGCCAGCAGCTTACACAGTCGGCCCTCTGGAAACACCATATATTTT. Drawing the rest from reference TRBV7-8 and TRBJ1-3, the complete variable domain is GAGVSQSPRYKVAKRGQDVALRCDPISGHVSLFWYQQALGQGPEFLTYFQNEAQLDKSGLPSDRFFAERPEGSVSTLKIQRTQQEDSAVYLCASSLHSRPSGNTIYFGEGSWLTVV.

The V and J genes are TRBV15 and TRBJ2-7, with 9 nucleotides matching TRBD1. The V segment lost 0 bases and the J segment 0 bases; nucleotides outside the gene matches: 3. The CDR3 sequence is 16 residues long. Germline CDR1 and CDR2: LNHNV and YYDKDF (reference sequence). CDR3 amino acids: CATSRDGTGSSYEQYF. CDR3 DNA sequence: TGTGCCACCAGCAGAGACGGGACAGGGAGCTCCTACGAGCAGTACTTC.

This clone came up once. Here the CDR3 DNA reads TGTGCCAGCAGCCCCCGGGAGGCCTTGCGAGGTTCACCCCTCCACTTT. Protein: CASSPREALRGSPLHF. The gene calls are TRBV9 and TRBJ1-6; no firm D call. Germline-derived CDR1 and CDR2 are SGDLS and YYNGEE. The CDR3 extends over 16 amino acids. V lost 4 bases, J lost 9 bases, and 20 bases lay in between.

The chain uses TRBV28 and TRBJ1-1, with 7 bases matching TRBD1. V shed 2 bases and J 13 bases; nucleotides not matched to a gene: 7. Germline CDR1 reads MDHEN; CDR2 reads SYDVKM. The CDR3 spans 12 residues. The CDR3 here is CASSLDGRTGFF. The DNA of the CDR3 is TGTGCCAGCAGTTTAGACGGTAGGACAGGTTTCTTT.

The chain is built from TRBV19 and TRBJ1-1, with D perhaps matching TRBD1 (5 bases). Trimming took 5 bases from V and 1 from J, leaving 11 bases between them. Germline CDR1 reads LNHDA; CDR2 reads SQIVND (reference sequence). The CDR3 contains 14 residues. The CDR3 spells CASSSQGGNTEAFF. DNA for the CDR3: TGTGCCAGTAGTTCTCAGGGAGGGAACACTGAAGCTTTCTTT.

The chain uses TRBV19 and TRBJ2-2; possibly TRBD1 for D (8 bases). CDR1 is LNHDA and CDR2 is SQIVND in the germline V gene (reference sequence). The V gene lost 4 bases and the J gene lost 3 bases, with 15 bases spanning the gap. This CDR3 region has 16 residues. The CDR3 DNA reads TGTGCCAGTAGTAAATTAACAGGGGGGGACACCGGGGAGCTGTTTTTT. Protein sequence: CASSKLTGGDTGELFF.

J is TRBJ1-4 and V is TRBV25-1; the D gene is possibly TRBD1 (5 bases). Trimming shortened V by 6 bases and J by 8 bases, and 13 bases separated the two germline ends. CDR1 and CDR2 (germline): MGHDK, SYGVNS. The CDR3 length is 13 residues. This chain's CDR3 is CASRYPGLEKLFF. CDR3 coding DNA: TGTGCCAGCAGGTATCCGGGGCTGGAAAAACTGTTTTTT.

The chain carries TRBV4-1 and TRBJ2-5; 9 nucleotides line up with TRBD1. The germline gives CDR1 MGHRA, CDR2 YSYEKL. The CDR3 length is 15 residues. V was pared by 5 bases and J by 3 bases, with 7 bases of the junction left unmatched. The CDR3 is CASSKTTGGKETQYF. Here the CDR3 DNA reads TGCGCCAGCAGCAAAACGACAGGGGGTAAAGAGACCCAGTACTTC.